This TCR beta chain emerged from a study of blood T cell repertoires in COVID-19. On the study more broadly: PBMCs, B-cell-depleted T cells, or T cells were the source of the cDNA or gDNA that made up the material.

With V trimmed by 3 bases and J by 7 bases, 7 bases remained unmatched. This CDR3 contains 14 residues. Germline-derived CDR1 and CDR2 are LNHDA and SQIVND (reference sequence). Under the authors' procedure: Amplified reference gene primers provided the basis for estimating nucleated cell counts. TCRdb's table, derived via immunoSEQ multiplex PCR, lists solely in-frame clones and lacks some. That table is the source of V, J and clone size, and D and trimming were worked out from the DNA. Of about 220,000 clones in the sample, 85% to 90% were seen once. The sequence came from a woman aged 18-29 years in a cohort exposed to, infected with or recovered from COVID-19 (not recorded which). The chain uses TRBV19 and TRBJ1-1; 8 positions match TRBD1. The sequencing input was PBMCs or T cells enriched from blood (not recorded which). The CDR3 DNA sequence: TGTGCCAGTAGTATGATCCCCACAGGGGGTGAAGCTTTCTTT. Its protein is CASSMIPTGGEAFF.